The sequence of this T cell receptor (beta chain) was determined in a study of OX40 agonist ivuxolimab in advanced cancers. Looking at the study overall: The patients received agonistic anti-OX40 (CD134) antibody ivuxolimab. At 0.01 to 10 mg/kg, ivuxolimab was administered intravenously to patients every 2 weeks.

Method: immunoSEQ multiplex PCR; TCRdb's copy keeps in-frame clones and lacks some. The sample lists about 69,000 clones, roughly 89% occurring once. The ends were cut back, 5 bases at V and 3 bases at J, with 11 bases in the middle. CDR1 SGHTA and CDR2 FQGNSA come from the germline V gene. The CDR3 has 14 amino acids. The rearrangement uses TRBV7-2 and TRBJ1-5; D call uncertain. The sample was CD4+ or CD8+ T cells sorted from blood, taken in a trial of the OX40 agonist ivuxolimab. The sequence was collected from an adult with an advanced solid tumor such as melanoma, head and neck, liver or kidney cancer. CDR3 in amino acids: CASSPRPDNQPQHF. The CDR3 coding sequence is TGTGCCAGCAGCCCCCGACCCGACAATCAGCCCCAGCATTTT.